This section outlines one TCR beta chain sequence together with its context. Antigen unknown. The sample originates from a study of T-cell reconstitution after alpha-beta-depleted transplantation in children. Whole-study results and caveats: At the one-year point after transplant, T-cell counts and TCRbeta diversity were found to come mostly from T cells that had been newly produced. Some patients' high day-60 TCRbeta diversity was traced to surviving recipient T cells and thymic progenitors. Alpha-beta T cells present about two months after transplant were reported to originate from several hundred expanded graft clones.

Molecular barcoding with unique molecular identifiers was used for the TCRbeta library. TCRdb re-called the PCR reads with MiXCR, one entry per CDR3 protein. Among approximately 430,000 distinct CDR3 sequences listed, roughly 17% were seen once. The length of the CDR3 is 14 residues. Germline-derived CDR1 and CDR2 are MGHRA and YSYEKL. V gave up 0 bases and J gave up 8 bases; unmatched junction bases: 0. This specimen was PBMCs, mostly from graft donor cells, taken 360 days after TCRalphabeta/CD19-depleted stem cell transplant. The source of this sequence is a boy younger than two who had a stem cell transplant for Wiskott-Aldrich syndrome, so the T cells may come from the graft donor. The V call is TRBV4-1, the J call TRBJ2-1; 11 bases map to TRBD2. The DNA for the CDR3 is TGCGCCAGCAGCCAAGAACTAGCGGGAGATGAGCAGTTCTTC. Protein product: CASSQELAGDEQFF.